The rows below give T cell receptor beta chains drawn from one sample of a study of shared clonotypes between healthy human individuals. Clones were read by immunoSEQ multiplex PCR, and TCRdb kept only the in-frame ones, dropping some. Here the sample spans hundreds of thousands of clones, 92% being singletons. The sequenced material came from naive CD8+ T cells sorted from blood. The receptors were gathered from a man aged 30 to 39 in good health. Both conserved end residues are part of each CDR3. A D gene is named only where the DNA matches it firmly. Size tells how often a clone was seen (once, few, many) or the class of an expanded clone, and some rows leave it out.

>TRBJ2-1|14|TRBD1|TRBV19|NA
TGTGCCAGCCGGGACAGGGAATATCTCAATGAGCAGTTCTTC
CASRDREYLNEQFF
>TRBJ2-7|14|NA|TRBV28|NA
TGTGCCAGCAGTTTCCAGGGCTATAATTACGAGCAGTACTTC
CASSFQGYNYEQYF
>TRBJ1-2|13|NA|TRBV6-5|NA
TGTGCCAGCAGTTACGGCAGGGGATATGGCTACACCTTC
CASSYGRGYGYTF
>TRBJ2-1|11|NA|TRBV20-1|NA
TGCAGTGCTTTCAGGCGAGGTGAGCAGTTCTTC
CSAFRRGEQFF
>TRBJ2-7|18|TRBD1|TRBV10-3|NA
TGTGCCATCAGTGAGTCGATCTTGGACAGGGGGTACACCTACGAGCAGTACTTC
CAISESILDRGYTYEQYF
>TRBJ1-2|17|TRBD1|TRBV28|NA
TGTGCCAGCAGTCTAGGACAGGGGGCGCTTTTATTTTATGGCTACACCTTC
CASSLGQGALLFYGYTF
>TRBJ1-1|16|TRBD1|TRBV23-1|NA
TGCGCCAGCAGTCTAAGCATGGGACAGCTTAACACTGAAGCTTTCTTT
CASSLSMGQLNTEAFF
>TRBJ1-4|13|NA|TRBV5-5|NA
TGTGCCAGCAGCCTCTGGGCGGATGAAAAACTGTTTTTT
CASSLWADEKLFF
>TRBJ2-1|18|TRBD2|TRBV7-6|NA
TGTGCCAGCAGCTTAGTGAACGCGGGAGCGTTTTCTGGCAATGAGCAGTTCTTC
CASSLVNAGAFSGNEQFF
>TRBJ1-2|13|TRBD1|TRBV4-1|NA
TGCGCCAGCAGCCTTGGACAGGGGAGAGGCTACACCTTC
CASSLGQGRGYTF
>TRBJ2-7|16|TRBD2|TRBV5-4|NA
TGTGCCAGCAGCCTAAGCCCCGGGACTAGCGGGAGCAAGCAGTACTTC
CASSLSPGTSGSKQYF
>TRBJ2-7|19|NA|TRBV7-9|NA
TGTGCCAGCAGCTTACCGGGGGCAGGGGTCTCGCCAGGGACCTACGAGCAGTACTTC
CASSLPGAGVSPGTYEQYF
>TRBJ2-7|13|NA|TRBV7-6|once
TGTGCCAGCAGCTTCGAGGGCACCTACGAGCAGTACTTC
CASSFEGTYEQYF
>TRBJ2-1|16|NA|TRBV27|NA
TGTGCCAGCAGTACCACAGGACAGGGAGGGTACAATGAGCAGTTCTTC
CASSTTGQGGYNEQFF